This T cell receptor beta chain was sequenced for a study of T cell repertoires in cytomegalovirus infection. In the study overall: CMV infection together with matching HLA type was indicated by public TCR beta signatures.

The V end lost 2 bases, the J end lost 1 base, and 12 bases lay between the germline ends. The germline V gene encodes CDR1 SEHNR and CDR2 FQNEAQ (reference sequence). The CDR3 is 16 amino acids. TCRdb recomputed calls from the reads with MiXCR, one row per CDR3 protein. The sample carries fewer than 200,000 distinct CDR3 sequences, about 20% recorded once. This clonotype has a handful of counts. The antigen remains unidentified. The chain recombines TRBV7-9 with TRBJ1-5; TRBD1 might be the D (5 bases). The receptor comes from a human donor in good health (CMV status not recorded). Some clones in this sample may be carry-over from other donors' samples. The sample consisted of CD8+ T cells from cultured PBMCs, taken from culture after CMV antigen stimulation. CDR3: CASSLWGDESNQPQHF. The CDR3 DNA is TGTGCCAGCAGCTTATGGGGCGACGAAAGCAATCAGCCCCAGCATTTT. Filled out from reference TRBV7-9 and TRBJ1-5, the complete variable domain reads DTGVSQNPRHKITKRGQNVTFRCDPISEHNRLYWYRQTLGQGPEFLTYFQNEAQLEKSRLLSDRFSAERPKGSFSTLEIQRTEQGDSAMYLCASSLWGDESNQPQHFGDGTRLSIL.